The 6 T cell receptor beta chains below were found in one sample sequenced in a study of blood T cells in healthy people across ages. Primed by a sample-barcoded 5' primer and a J-beta primer mix, a second PCR proceeded for 7 to 11 cycles. From the 5' RACE reads, TCRdb called clonotypes with MiXCR, one entry per CDR3 protein. In the table there are 1.5 million to 2 million distinct CDR3 sequences, about 28% of which are singletons. The specimen sequenced was blood. The receptors derive from a woman aged 25 to 45 in good health.

This CDR3 reads CSVEEDYSTDTQYF. The CDR3 DNA sequence: TGCAGCGTTGAAGAGGACTATAGCACAGATACGCAGTATTTT. The rearrangement uses TRBV29-1 and TRBJ2-3, with TRBD2 as a possible D gene (6 bases). CDR3 size: 14 residues. V lost 0 bases to trimming and J lost 0 bases, with 7 bases between them. Germline loops: CDR1 SQVTM, CDR2 ANQGSEA.

A word on this clonotype: A junction boundary mismatches the germline segment, possibly from a read error. The chain couples TRBV30 to TRBJ1-2, with 7 positions matching TRBD1. Germline V gene lookup returns CDR1 GTSNPN and CDR2 SVGIG (reference sequence). The length of the CDR3 is 16 residues. The CDR3 nucleotides are TGTGCCTCTAGTCCGGGCACAGGGGCTGGGCCCTATGGCCACACCTTC. Its translation: CASSPGTGAGPYGHTF.

The chain recombines TRBV24-1 with TRBJ1-2; 9 nucleotides match TRBD1. This CDR3 spans 13 amino acids. Germline CDR1 and CDR2: KGHDR and SFDVKD. The V and J ends lost 9 bases and 5 bases, in that order; junction bases with no gene match: 6. CDR3 amino acids: CATPTGGRYGYTF. The CDR3 DNA reads TGTGCCACCCCTACAGGGGGCAGGTATGGCTACACCTTC.

This chain joins TRBV5-1 and TRBJ1-2, with 7 positions matching TRBD1. In germline, CDR1 is SGHRS, CDR2 YFSETQ. CDR3 length: 13 amino acids. J lost 8 bases, V lost 0 bases, and 4 bases had no gene match. The CDR3 spells CASSLETGEGYTF. The CDR3 region has the DNA TGCGCCAGCAGCTTGGAAACAGGGGAAGGCTACACCTTC.

The CDR3 DNA reads as TGTGCCAGCAACCCGAGAGGCGGGGGAGATACGCAGTATTTT. Translation: CASNPRGGGDTQYF. The rearrangement links TRBV28 to TRBJ2-3, with 7 positions matching TRBD2. V shed 7 bases and J 5 bases; nucleotides not matched to a gene: 9. The CDR3 is made up of 14 amino acids. Germline V gene sequence: CDR1 MDHEN, CDR2 SYDVKM.

Comments on this clonotype: A read error may account for a junction end that differs from germline. This rearrangement joins TRBV3-1 to TRBJ2-7, with 11 bases fitting TRBD2. Germline-derived CDR1 and CDR2 are LGHDT and YNNKEL (reference sequence). This CDR3 has 16 amino acids. DNA of the CDR3: TGTGCCAGCGGCCAAGATAGCGGGAGGGGTGACTACGAGCAGTACTTC. Protein product: CASGQDSGRGDYEQYF.